A selection of T cell receptor beta chains follows, all from one sample in a study of metastatic and nonmetastatic thyroid tumors. From the PCR reads, TCRdb re-called clones with MiXCR. The profile shows about 3,500 clones, 35% of them singletons. Material for sequencing was adjacent normal tissue. These receptors came from a male donor with papillary thyroid cancer or a benign thyroid nodule (not recorded which). Some clones in this sample may be carry-over from other donors' samples. Each CDR3 is given with its conserved first and last residue. Each record gives: CDR3 DNA, CDR3 protein, D gene, J gene, CDR3 length, clone size, V gene. A D gene is named only where the DNA matches it firmly. Some rows have no size entry. The others give once, few or many, or a class for an expanded clone.

cdr3_nt: TGCAGTGCTAGACGGACAGGGGACCGGGAGACCCAGTACTTC
cdr3_aa: CSARRTGDRETQYF
d_call: TRBD1
j_call: TRBJ2-5
cdr3_length: 14
clone_size: .
v_call: TRBV20-1

cdr3_nt: TGTGCCAGCAGCCCTACCGGGACTAGCGGGAGGGCAAGGACCGGGGAGCTGTTTTTT
cdr3_aa: CASSPTGTSGRARTGELFF
d_call: TRBD2
j_call: TRBJ2-2
cdr3_length: 19
clone_size: .
v_call: TRBV11-2

cdr3_nt: TGCGCCAGCAGCCCCGCGGGGGGGGTGTTGGGCTACACCTTC
cdr3_aa: CASSPAGGVLGYTF
d_call: .
j_call: TRBJ1-2
cdr3_length: 14
clone_size: .
v_call: TRBV4-3

cdr3_nt: TGTGCCAGCAGCTTAGAACCCGACAGTAAAACTGAAGCTTTCTTT
cdr3_aa: CASSLEPDSKTEAFF
d_call: .
j_call: TRBJ1-1
cdr3_length: 15
clone_size: few
v_call: TRBV6-5

cdr3_nt: TGTGCCTCCCTCCCGGGGGGGTACACAGATACGCAGTATTTT
cdr3_aa: CASLPGGYTDTQYF
d_call: TRBD2
j_call: TRBJ2-3
cdr3_length: 14
clone_size: .
v_call: TRBV10-3

cdr3_nt: TGTGCCAGCCGGGACATTAACTACGAGCAGTACTTC
cdr3_aa: CASRDINYEQYF
d_call: .
j_call: TRBJ2-7
cdr3_length: 12
clone_size: .
v_call: TRBV28

cdr3_nt: TGCGCCAGCAAGCGGGGGGCGAGCTCCGGGGAGCTGTTTTTT
cdr3_aa: CASKRGASSGELFF
d_call: TRBD2
j_call: TRBJ2-2
cdr3_length: 14
clone_size: .
v_call: TRBV5-1

cdr3_nt: TGTGCCTGGAGTACCCGGACAGGGGGCCTCGAGCAGTACTTC
cdr3_aa: CAWSTRTGGLEQYF
d_call: TRBD1
j_call: TRBJ2-7
cdr3_length: 14
clone_size: .
v_call: TRBV30

cdr3_nt: TGTGCCAGCAGACCAAAACAGGGGGCTGGCGGGGAGCTGTTTTTT
cdr3_aa: CASRPKQGAGGELFF
d_call: TRBD1
j_call: TRBJ2-2
cdr3_length: 15
clone_size: .
v_call: TRBV7-9

cdr3_nt: TGCGACAGCAGTGGAGCTAGCGGGGCCTTTGATACGCAGTCTTTT
cdr3_aa: CDSSGASGAFDTQSF
d_call: TRBD2
j_call: TRBJ2-3
cdr3_length: 15
clone_size: .
v_call: TRBV10-1

cdr3_nt: TGTGCCAGCAGCCAATTTAAGGCCGGGACTAGCGGGAGGAATGAGCAGTTCTTC
cdr3_aa: CASSQFKAGTSGRNEQFF
d_call: TRBD2
j_call: TRBJ2-1
cdr3_length: 18
clone_size: .
v_call: TRBV4-2

cdr3_nt: TGTGCCAGCACCCTAGACAGGATCAATCAGCCCCAGCATTTT
cdr3_aa: CASTLDRINQPQHF
d_call: .
j_call: TRBJ1-5
cdr3_length: 14
clone_size: .
v_call: TRBV6-1

cdr3_nt: TGTGCCAGCAGCTTGGGAGGGATCTCTGGGGCCAACGTCCTGACTTTC
cdr3_aa: CASSLGGISGANVLTF
d_call: TRBD2
j_call: TRBJ2-6
cdr3_length: 16
clone_size: .
v_call: TRBV11-2

cdr3_nt: TGTGCCAGCAGTCGACTAGCGAACTCCTACAATGAGCAGTTCTTC
cdr3_aa: CASSRLANSYNEQFF
d_call: TRBD2
j_call: TRBJ2-1
cdr3_length: 15
clone_size: .
v_call: TRBV2

cdr3_nt: TGTGCCATCAGTGAGTCTGATATACTAGACAGGGGGGCGGACAACTATGGCTACACCTTC
cdr3_aa: CAISESDILDRGADNYGYTF
d_call: TRBD1
j_call: TRBJ1-2
cdr3_length: 20
clone_size: .
v_call: TRBV10-3

cdr3_nt: TGTGCCAGCAGCTCACGACAGACGAACACCGGGGAGCTGTTTTTT
cdr3_aa: CASSSRQTNTGELFF
d_call: .
j_call: TRBJ2-2
cdr3_length: 15
clone_size: medium-sized
v_call: TRBV7-8

cdr3_nt: TGTGCCAGCAGCGAAGGACTGCCCTCCTACAATGAGCAGTTCTTC
cdr3_aa: CASSEGLPSYNEQFF
d_call: .
j_call: TRBJ2-1
cdr3_length: 15
clone_size: few
v_call: TRBV2

cdr3_nt: TGTGCCATCAGGGTACTAGAGGACAATGATCAGTTCTTC
cdr3_aa: CAIRVLEDNDQFF
d_call: .
j_call: TRBJ2-1
cdr3_length: 13
clone_size: .
v_call: TRBV10-3

cdr3_nt: TGTGCCAGGCGGGAGAGGGGCTACAATGAGCAGTTCTTC
cdr3_aa: CARRERGYNEQFF
d_call: TRBD2
j_call: TRBJ2-1
cdr3_length: 13
clone_size: few
v_call: TRBV2

cdr3_nt: TGTGCCAGCAGCCCTTTGGCCGGGGAGCTGTTTTTT
cdr3_aa: CASSPLAGELFF
d_call: .
j_call: TRBJ2-2
cdr3_length: 12
clone_size: medium-sized
v_call: TRBV3-1

cdr3_nt: TGTGCCAGCAGTTACTATGCCCTACAGGTAAGCTATGGCTACACCTTC
cdr3_aa: CASSYYALQVSYGYTF
d_call: .
j_call: TRBJ1-2
cdr3_length: 16
clone_size: few
v_call: TRBV6-5

cdr3_nt: TGTGCCAGTAGTATAGGGCGCGGCACTGAAGCTTTCTTT
cdr3_aa: CASSIGRGTEAFF
d_call: .
j_call: TRBJ1-1
cdr3_length: 13
clone_size: .
v_call: TRBV19

cdr3_nt: TGTGCCAGCAGCTTGGGGACAGGACCTCAGCCCCAGCATTTT
cdr3_aa: CASSLGTGPQPQHF
d_call: TRBD1
j_call: TRBJ1-5
cdr3_length: 14
clone_size: .
v_call: TRBV5-6

cdr3_nt: TGTGCCAGCACCGTGACTAGCGGGAGTACTACGCAGTATTTT
cdr3_aa: CASTVTSGSTTQYF
d_call: TRBD2
j_call: TRBJ2-3
cdr3_length: 14
clone_size: medium-sized
v_call: TRBV6-1

cdr3_nt: TGTGCCAGCAGCTTGGACCAAGAGACCCAGTACTTC
cdr3_aa: CASSLDQETQYF
d_call: .
j_call: TRBJ2-5
cdr3_length: 12
clone_size: .
v_call: TRBV5-4

cdr3_nt: TGTGCCAACCAGGGTCGGGGAGGCACCGGGGAGCTGTTTTTT
cdr3_aa: CANQGRGGTGELFF
d_call: .
j_call: TRBJ2-2
cdr3_length: 14
clone_size: .
v_call: TRBV2

cdr3_nt: TGTGCCACCAGCGGGACCTCTGGCTATGGCTACACCTTC
cdr3_aa: CATSGTSGYGYTF
d_call: .
j_call: TRBJ1-2
cdr3_length: 13
clone_size: .
v_call: TRBV15

cdr3_nt: TGTGCCAGCAGCCAGACAGAGAGCCCCTACGAGCAGTACTTC
cdr3_aa: CASSQTESPYEQYF
d_call: .
j_call: TRBJ2-7
cdr3_length: 14
clone_size: .
v_call: TRBV7-2

cdr3_nt: TGTGCCAGCAGTTTCGGGACTAGCGACCGCACAGATACGCAGTATTTT
cdr3_aa: CASSFGTSDRTDTQYF
d_call: TRBD2
j_call: TRBJ2-3
cdr3_length: 16
clone_size: .
v_call: TRBV12-3/TRBV12-4

cdr3_nt: TGTGCCAGCAGTTCCGGGACTAGAAAATACGAGCAGTACTTC
cdr3_aa: CASSSGTRKYEQYF
d_call: TRBD2
j_call: TRBJ2-7
cdr3_length: 14
clone_size: .
v_call: TRBV27

cdr3_nt: TGTGCTAGCAGCCAGGGACTAGCGGGAGTTATTGAGCAGTTCTTC
cdr3_aa: CASSQGLAGVIEQFF
d_call: TRBD2
j_call: TRBJ2-1
cdr3_length: 15
clone_size: medium-sized
v_call: TRBV7-7

cdr3_nt: TGTGCCAGCACTCCGGTCGGGACAGGGGCGGAAGAGACCCAGTACTTC
cdr3_aa: CASTPVGTGAEETQYF
d_call: TRBD1
j_call: TRBJ2-5
cdr3_length: 16
clone_size: large
v_call: TRBV28

cdr3_nt: TGTGCCAGTAGTATCATAGGGACAGGGCATCAGCCCCAGCATTTT
cdr3_aa: CASSIIGTGHQPQHF
d_call: TRBD1
j_call: TRBJ1-5
cdr3_length: 15
clone_size: few
v_call: TRBV19

cdr3_nt: TGTGCCAGCAGCTTCCCCGGGAATGGCAGGTACGAGCAGTACTTC
cdr3_aa: CASSFPGNGRYEQYF
d_call: .
j_call: TRBJ2-7
cdr3_length: 15
clone_size: .
v_call: TRBV5-6

cdr3_nt: TGTGCCAGCAGTTTGAATGGGGGGGGCACAGATACGCAGTATTTT
cdr3_aa: CASSLNGGGTDTQYF
d_call: TRBD2
j_call: TRBJ2-3
cdr3_length: 15
clone_size: .
v_call: TRBV28

cdr3_nt: TGTGCCAGCAGTTCTCTCACCACAGGGCCACAAGAGACCCAGTACTTC
cdr3_aa: CASSSLTTGPQETQYF
d_call: .
j_call: TRBJ2-5
cdr3_length: 16
clone_size: few
v_call: TRBV28

cdr3_nt: TGTGCCAGCAGTCCCCGGGCCAGCAATCAGCCCCAGCATTTT
cdr3_aa: CASSPRASNQPQHF
d_call: .
j_call: TRBJ1-5
cdr3_length: 14
clone_size: few
v_call: TRBV27

cdr3_nt: TGTGCCAGCAGTTTAGTCCAGTCGGCGGCCTATAATGCCCCCCTCCACTTT
cdr3_aa: CASSLVQSAAYNAPLHF
d_call: .
j_call: TRBJ1-6
cdr3_length: 17
clone_size: once
v_call: TRBV27

cdr3_nt: TGTGCCAGCAGCCCAGGCAATGAGCAGTTCTTC
cdr3_aa: CASSPGNEQFF
d_call: .
j_call: TRBJ2-1
cdr3_length: 11
clone_size: large
v_call: TRBV7-8

cdr3_nt: TGTAGTGCTAGAACGGCTAGCGGGAGGGGGGAGCAGTACTTC
cdr3_aa: CSARTASGRGEQYF
d_call: TRBD2
j_call: TRBJ2-7
cdr3_length: 14
clone_size: large
v_call: TRBV20-1

cdr3_nt: TGCAGTGCTAGAGATCTAGCGGGTGGTTCGAAAACCTACGAGCAGTACTTC
cdr3_aa: CSARDLAGGSKTYEQYF
d_call: TRBD2
j_call: TRBJ2-7
cdr3_length: 17
clone_size: .
v_call: TRBV20-1

cdr3_nt: TGTGCCAGCAGCTTAGGCCTAGCGGGAGGGCCGGGTGAGACCCAGTACTTC
cdr3_aa: CASSLGLAGGPGETQYF
d_call: TRBD2
j_call: TRBJ2-5
cdr3_length: 17
clone_size: large
v_call: TRBV11-2

cdr3_nt: TGTGCCAGCAGTCTCGGACAGGGTACTGAAGCTTTCTTT
cdr3_aa: CASSLGQGTEAFF
d_call: TRBD1
j_call: TRBJ1-1
cdr3_length: 13
clone_size: large
v_call: TRBV28

cdr3_nt: TGTGCCAGCTCAAGGACGGTTACCTACGAGCAGTACTTC
cdr3_aa: CASSRTVTYEQYF
d_call: .
j_call: TRBJ2-7
cdr3_length: 13
clone_size: .
v_call: TRBV6-1

cdr3_nt: TGTGCCAGCAGTTACTCGGAAGGACAGGGGGCGCGGGGCACTGAAGCTTTCTTT
cdr3_aa: CASSYSEGQGARGTEAFF
d_call: TRBD1
j_call: TRBJ1-1
cdr3_length: 18
clone_size: .
v_call: TRBV6-2/TRBV6-3

cdr3_nt: TGTGCCAGCAGTGTAGGCTATGGCTACACCTTC
cdr3_aa: CASSVGYGYTF
d_call: .
j_call: TRBJ1-2
cdr3_length: 11
clone_size: .
v_call: TRBV6-1

cdr3_nt: TGTGCCAGCAGCCCTGGGGGCAGGGCCCTCACAGATACGCAGTATTTT
cdr3_aa: CASSPGGRALTDTQYF
d_call: .
j_call: TRBJ2-3
cdr3_length: 16
clone_size: many
v_call: TRBV9

cdr3_nt: TGTGCCAGCAGCCGACAGGGCGGGAGCACTGAAGCTTTCTTT
cdr3_aa: CASSRQGGSTEAFF
d_call: TRBD1
j_call: TRBJ1-1
cdr3_length: 14
clone_size: large
v_call: TRBV12-3/TRBV12-4

cdr3_nt: TGCAGTGCTAGATTCTCCGGAAACACCATATATTTT
cdr3_aa: CSARFSGNTIYF
d_call: .
j_call: TRBJ1-3
cdr3_length: 12
clone_size: large
v_call: TRBV20-1

cdr3_nt: TGTGCCAGCAGCAGACAGGGGGTCTCTGGAAACACCATATATTTT
cdr3_aa: CASSRQGVSGNTIYF
d_call: TRBD1
j_call: TRBJ1-3
cdr3_length: 15
clone_size: .
v_call: TRBV12-3/TRBV12-4

cdr3_nt: TGTGCCAGCAGCTCCTCGGGGAGCACGACTAACAATGAGCAGTTCTTC
cdr3_aa: CASSSSGSTTNNEQFF
d_call: .
j_call: TRBJ2-1
cdr3_length: 16
clone_size: .
v_call: TRBV11-1

cdr3_nt: TGCAGTGCTAGGTATGCAGATACGCAGTATTTT
cdr3_aa: CSARYADTQYF
d_call: .
j_call: TRBJ2-3
cdr3_length: 11
clone_size: medium-sized
v_call: TRBV20-1